This record concerns one TCR beta chain sequence. The sample belongs to a study of T cell responses to AZD1222 COVID-19 vaccine. Clones were sequenced by immunoSEQ multiplex PCR, and TCRdb holds only the in-frame ones, with some missing. Of tens of thousands of clones detected, just over 90% appear once; the ten largest clones hold over 20%. CDR3 size: 16 residues. V was shortened by 1 base and J by 0 bases, with 13 bases between the two germline ends. In germline, CDR1 is LGHDT, CDR2 YNNKEL (reference sequence). This clonotype was obtained from an adult in good health. V and J are TRBV3-1 (or the pseudogene TRBV3-2) and TRBJ2-7; tentative D call: TRBD1 (6 bases). The sample in question was peripheral blood, obtained on day 0 of AZD1222 vaccination. The CDR3 bases are TGTGCCAGCAGCCAAGGCCGACAGGAATACTCCTACGAGCAGTACTTC. Translated: CASSQGRQEYSYEQYF.